This TCR beta chain emerged from a study of CXCR3-negative and CXCR3-positive naive CD8 T cells. About the research overall: The libraries yielded 130 million to 150 million TRB reads, about 1.5 +/- 0.3 million each. Study-wide results and limits: The naive subsets expressed comparable surface CD5, and the authors inferred TCR strength from TRB CDR3 properties. The study found more hydrophobic TRB CDR3s in CXCR3-positive naive cells than in CXCR3-negative naive cells. High diversity, comparable across both naive subsets, contrasted with much lower diversity in memory CD8+ cells.

The CDR3 consists of 17 residues. Germline V gene sequence: CDR1 SGHDN, CDR2 FVKESK. In the case of this clonotype: What it binds is unknown.

A CD45RO-CCR7+CD27+CD95- phenotype identified naive CD8+ T cells. Libraries of TRB cDNA were made by 5' RACE and carried UMIs. TCRdb reprocessed the 5' RACE reads and reports one entry per CDR3 protein, with no DNA. Reported are over 95,000 distinct CDR3 sequences; the ten largest clones contain around 0.36%. The receptor was derived from a human donor in good health. Some clones in this sample may be carry-over from other donors' samples. The chain is built from TRBV14 and TRBJ2-3; TCRdb selects TRBD1, and the lack of DNA leaves this call unchecked. The sample taken for sequencing was naive CXCR3+ CD8+ T cells from blood. Subset noted: CD45RO-CCR7+CD27+CD95- naive CD8+ T cells expressing CXCR3 (TNR3+). CDR3 sequence reads: CASSPTGRSALADTQYF.